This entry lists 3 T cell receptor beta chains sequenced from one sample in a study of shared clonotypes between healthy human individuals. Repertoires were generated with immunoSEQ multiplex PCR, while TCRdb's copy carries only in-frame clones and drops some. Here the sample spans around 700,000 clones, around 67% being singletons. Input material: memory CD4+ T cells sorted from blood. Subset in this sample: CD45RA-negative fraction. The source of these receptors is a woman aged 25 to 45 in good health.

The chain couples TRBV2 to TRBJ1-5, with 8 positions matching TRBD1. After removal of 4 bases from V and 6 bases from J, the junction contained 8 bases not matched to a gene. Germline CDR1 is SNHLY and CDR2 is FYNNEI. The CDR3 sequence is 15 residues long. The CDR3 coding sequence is TGTGCCAGCAGTGGGACAGGGACTACGGGTCAGCCCCAGCATTTT. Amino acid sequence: CASSGTGTTGQPQHF.

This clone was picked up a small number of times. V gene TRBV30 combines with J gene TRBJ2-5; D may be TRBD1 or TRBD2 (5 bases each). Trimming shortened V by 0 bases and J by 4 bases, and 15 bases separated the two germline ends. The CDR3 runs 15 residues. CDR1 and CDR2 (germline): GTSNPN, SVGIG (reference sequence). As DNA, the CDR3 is TGTGCCTGGAGTGTACGGGGACCCCGTGGAGAGACCCAGTACTTC. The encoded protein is CAWSVRGPRGETQYF.

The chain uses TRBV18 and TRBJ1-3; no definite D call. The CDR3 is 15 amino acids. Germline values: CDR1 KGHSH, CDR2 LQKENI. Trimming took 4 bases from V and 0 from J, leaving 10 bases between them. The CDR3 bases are TGTGCCAGCTCACATACAGAGAGCTCTGGAAACACCATATATTTT. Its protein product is CASSHTESSGNTIYF.